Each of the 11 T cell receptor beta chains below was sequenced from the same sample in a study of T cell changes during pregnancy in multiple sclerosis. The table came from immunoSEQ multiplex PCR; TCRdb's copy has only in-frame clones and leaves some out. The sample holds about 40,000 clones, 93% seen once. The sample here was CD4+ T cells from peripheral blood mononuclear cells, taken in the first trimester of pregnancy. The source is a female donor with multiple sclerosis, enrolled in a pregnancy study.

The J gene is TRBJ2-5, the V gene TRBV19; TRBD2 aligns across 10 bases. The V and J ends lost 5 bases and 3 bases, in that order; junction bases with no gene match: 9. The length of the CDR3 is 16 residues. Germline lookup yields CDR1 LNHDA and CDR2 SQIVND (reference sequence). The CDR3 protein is CASSSWGSGGEETQYF. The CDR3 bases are TGTGCCAGTAGTTCATGGGGGAGCGGGGGGGAAGAGACCCAGTACTTC.

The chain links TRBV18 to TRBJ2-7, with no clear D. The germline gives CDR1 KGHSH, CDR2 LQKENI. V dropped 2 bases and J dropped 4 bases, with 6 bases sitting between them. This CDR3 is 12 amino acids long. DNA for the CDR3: TGTGCCAGCTCACCAGACGGGTACGAGCAGTACTTC. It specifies CASSPDGYEQYF.

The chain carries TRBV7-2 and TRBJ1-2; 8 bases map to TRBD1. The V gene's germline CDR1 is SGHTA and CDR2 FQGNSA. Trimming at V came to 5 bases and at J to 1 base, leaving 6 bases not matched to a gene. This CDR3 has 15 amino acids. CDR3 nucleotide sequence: TGTGCCAGCAGCACCCGGACAGGGAATAACTATGGCTACACCTTC. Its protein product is CASSTRTGNNYGYTF.

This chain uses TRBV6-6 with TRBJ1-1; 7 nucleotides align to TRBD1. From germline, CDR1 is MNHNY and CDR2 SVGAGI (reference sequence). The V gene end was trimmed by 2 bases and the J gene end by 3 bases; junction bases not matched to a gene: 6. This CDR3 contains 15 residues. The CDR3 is CASSYVTGYDTEAFF. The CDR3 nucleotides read TGTGCCAGCAGTTACGTGACAGGGTACGACACTGAAGCTTTCTTT.

The DNA of the CDR3 is TGCGCCAGCAGCTCGGCCTCGCGGGGAGAGGAGACCCAGTACTTC. It translates to CASSSASRGEETQYF. The V gene is TRBV5-1, the J gene TRBJ2-5, with TRBD2 as a possible D gene (6 bases). Trimming pared 3 bases from V and 5 bases from J, leaving 17 bases between. Germline-derived CDR1 and CDR2 are SGHRS and YFSETQ. This CDR3 spans 15 amino acids.

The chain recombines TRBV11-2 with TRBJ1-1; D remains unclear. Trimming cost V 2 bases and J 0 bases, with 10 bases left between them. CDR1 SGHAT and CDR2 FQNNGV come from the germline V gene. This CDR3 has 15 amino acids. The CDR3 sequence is CASSLNAGMNTEAFF. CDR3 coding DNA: TGTGCCAGCAGCTTAAATGCGGGCATGAACACTGAAGCTTTCTTT.

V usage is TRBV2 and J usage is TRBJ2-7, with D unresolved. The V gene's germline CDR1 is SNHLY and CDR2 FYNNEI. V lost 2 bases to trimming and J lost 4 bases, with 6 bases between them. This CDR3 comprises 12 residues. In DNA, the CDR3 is TGTGCCAGCAGTGAAACGCGGTACGAGCAGTACTTC. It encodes CASSETRYEQYF.

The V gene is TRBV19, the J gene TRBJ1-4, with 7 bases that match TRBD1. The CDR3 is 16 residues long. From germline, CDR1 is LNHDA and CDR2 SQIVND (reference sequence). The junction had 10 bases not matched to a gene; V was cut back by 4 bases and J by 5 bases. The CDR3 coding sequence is TGTGCCAGTAGTAGGTATCCGGGACAGCAGAATGAAAAACTGTTTTTT. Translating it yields CASSRYPGQQNEKLFF.

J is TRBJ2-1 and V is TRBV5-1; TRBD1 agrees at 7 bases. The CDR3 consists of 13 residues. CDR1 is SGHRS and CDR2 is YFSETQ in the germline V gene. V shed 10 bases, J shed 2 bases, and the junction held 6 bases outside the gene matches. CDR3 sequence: CAVTGAPYNEQFF. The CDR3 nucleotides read TGCGCCGTCACAGGGGCCCCCTACAATGAGCAGTTCTTC. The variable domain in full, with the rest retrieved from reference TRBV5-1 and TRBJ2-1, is KAGVTQTPRYLIKTRGQQVTLSCSPISGHRSVSWYQQTPGQGLQFLFEYFSETQRNKGNFPGRFSGRQFSNSRSEMNVSTLELGDSALYLCAVTGAPYNEQFFGPGTRLTVL.

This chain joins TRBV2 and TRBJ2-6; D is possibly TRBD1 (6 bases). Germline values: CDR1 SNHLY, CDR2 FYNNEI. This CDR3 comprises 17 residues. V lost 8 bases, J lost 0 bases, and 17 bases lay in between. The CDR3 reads CASRGHFPPSGANVLTF. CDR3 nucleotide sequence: TGTGCCAGCCGGGGACACTTTCCTCCCTCTGGGGCCAACGTCCTGACTTTC.

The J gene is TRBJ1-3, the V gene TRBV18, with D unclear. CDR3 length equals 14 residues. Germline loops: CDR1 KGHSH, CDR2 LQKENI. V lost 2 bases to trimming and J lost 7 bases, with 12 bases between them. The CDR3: CASSPKGRDNTIYF. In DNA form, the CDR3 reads TGTGCCAGCTCACCAAAAGGGAGAGATAACACCATATATTTT.